The present entry profiles one T cell receptor beta chain with its context. Its antigen remains unknown. TCRdb keeps only in-frame clones here, not all; method: immunoSEQ multiplex PCR. The table lists some 38,000 clones, 80% to 95% of them singletons. These data belong to a study of OX40 agonist ivuxolimab in advanced cancers. Study outcomes and limitations: CD8+ T cells averaged more expanded clones than CD4+.

The germline V gene has CDR1 SGDLS and CDR2 YYNGEE. The CDR3 runs 16 residues. Between the trimmed V and J ends, which lost 1 base and 3 bases, there was a span of 15 bases. The source was CD4+ or CD8+ T cells sorted from blood, collected in a trial of the OX40 agonist ivuxolimab. The receptor's source is an adult with an advanced solid tumor such as melanoma, head and neck, liver or kidney cancer. V gene TRBV9 combines with J gene TRBJ2-3; no reliable D call. The CDR3 nucleotides are TGTGCCAGCAGCGTATATTCCACTGGAGCAACAGATACGCAGTATTTT. Translation gives CASSVYSTGATDTQYF.